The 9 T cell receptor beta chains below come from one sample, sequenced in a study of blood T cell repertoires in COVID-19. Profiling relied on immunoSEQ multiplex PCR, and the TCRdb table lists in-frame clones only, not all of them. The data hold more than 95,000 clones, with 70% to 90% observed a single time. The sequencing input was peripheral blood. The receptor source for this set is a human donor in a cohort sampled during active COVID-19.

CDR3 DNA: TGTGCCAGCAGCCTAAGCGTCGGCAGGGGGCTCATGGATACGCAGTATTTT. Translation gives CASSLSVGRGLMDTQYF. The J gene is TRBJ2-3, the V gene TRBV28; 8 nucleotides match TRBD1. The ends lost 6 bases at V and 6 bases at J; junction bases unmatched: 17. Germline CDR1 MDHEN, CDR2 SYDVKM. The CDR3 sequence is 17 residues long.

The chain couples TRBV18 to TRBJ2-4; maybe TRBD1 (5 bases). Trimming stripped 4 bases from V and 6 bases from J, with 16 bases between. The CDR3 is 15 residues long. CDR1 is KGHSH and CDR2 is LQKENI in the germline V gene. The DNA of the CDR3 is TGTGCCAGCTCACACTCGGCAGGGCCCTCAAACATTCAGTACTTC. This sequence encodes CASSHSAGPSNIQYF.

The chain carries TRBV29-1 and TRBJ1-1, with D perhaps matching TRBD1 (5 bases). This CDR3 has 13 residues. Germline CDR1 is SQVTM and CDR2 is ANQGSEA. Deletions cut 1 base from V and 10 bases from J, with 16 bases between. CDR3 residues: CSVEGSRGVGAFF. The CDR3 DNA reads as TGCAGCGTTGAAGGATCAAGGGGTGTGGGAGCTTTCTTT.

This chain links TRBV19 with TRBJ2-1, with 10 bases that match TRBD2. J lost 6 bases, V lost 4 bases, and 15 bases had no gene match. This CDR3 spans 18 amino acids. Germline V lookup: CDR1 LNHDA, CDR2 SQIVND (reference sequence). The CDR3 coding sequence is TGTGCCAGTAGTACGTGGGGGCGGCTAGCGGGAGTTGGCAATGAGCAGTTCTTC. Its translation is CASSTWGRLAGVGNEQFF. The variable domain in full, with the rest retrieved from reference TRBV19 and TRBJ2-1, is DGGITQSPKYLFRKEGQNVTLSCEQNLNHDAMYWYRQDPGQGLRLIYYSQIVNDFQKGDIAEGYSVSREKKESFPLTVTSAQKNPTAFYLCASSTWGRLAGVGNEQFFGPGTRLTVL.

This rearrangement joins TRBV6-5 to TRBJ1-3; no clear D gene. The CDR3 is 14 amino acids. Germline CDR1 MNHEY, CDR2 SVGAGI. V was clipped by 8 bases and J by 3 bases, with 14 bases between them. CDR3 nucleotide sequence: TGTGCCAGCTCCCCGGGGTCTAATGGAAACACCATATATTTT. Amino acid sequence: CASSPGSNGNTIYF.

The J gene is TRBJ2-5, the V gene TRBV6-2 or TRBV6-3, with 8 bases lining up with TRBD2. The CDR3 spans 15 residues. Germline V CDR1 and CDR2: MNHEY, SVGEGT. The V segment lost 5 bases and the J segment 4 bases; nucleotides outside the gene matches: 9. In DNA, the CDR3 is TGTGCCAGCAGTATCCGGGGGGGCATCCGAGAGACCCAGTACTTC. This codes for CASSIRGGIRETQYF.

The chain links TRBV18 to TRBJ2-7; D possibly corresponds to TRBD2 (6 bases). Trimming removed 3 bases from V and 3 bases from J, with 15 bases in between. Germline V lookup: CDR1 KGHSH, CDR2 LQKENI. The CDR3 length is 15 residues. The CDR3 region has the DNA TGTGCCAGCTCACCGGGACGGGAGAGGTACTACGAGCAGTACTTC. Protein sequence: CASSPGRERYYEQYF.

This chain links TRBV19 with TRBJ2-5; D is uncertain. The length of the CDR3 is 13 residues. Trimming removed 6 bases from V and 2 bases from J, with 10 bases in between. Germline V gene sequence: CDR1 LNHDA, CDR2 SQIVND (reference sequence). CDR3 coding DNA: TGTGCCAGTAGCTCTGAGAGACAAGAGACCCAGTACTTC. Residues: CASSSERQETQYF.

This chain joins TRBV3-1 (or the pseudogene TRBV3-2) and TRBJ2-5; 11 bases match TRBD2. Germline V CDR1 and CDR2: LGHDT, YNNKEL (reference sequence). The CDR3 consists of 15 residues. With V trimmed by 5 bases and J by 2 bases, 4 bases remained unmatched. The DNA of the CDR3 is TGTGCCAGCAGCTCCCGGACTAGCGGGCAAGAGACCCAGTACTTC. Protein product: CASSSRTSGQETQYF.